The 17 T cell receptor beta chains below were found in one sample sequenced in a study of control samples from healthy donors and cancer patients (dated by TCRdb to 2018 to 2020). Libraries were prepared through the immunoSEQ multiplex PCR assay. TCRdb limited this immuneACCESS table to in-frame rearrangements with V and J called. A share of clones is missing; checked studies link under half to unresolved V genes, and the rest is unexplained. The sample includes about 54,000 clones, with approximately 95% observed a single time. The ten most abundant clones make up around 2% of the sample. Sequenced material: blood. The receptors were sampled from a woman aged 25-40 years in good health.

This clone was detected only once. This rearrangement joins TRBV6-1 to TRBJ1-3; 11 bases fit TRBD1. The CDR3 loop spans 18 amino acids. Germline V CDR1 and CDR2: MNHNS, SASEGT. J lost 2 bases, V lost 2 bases, and 8 bases had no gene match. Here the CDR3 reads CASSEFGQGAFTGNTIYF. Here the CDR3 DNA reads TGTGCCAGCAGTGAATTTGGACAGGGGGCATTTACTGGAAACACCATATATTTT.

The chain carries TRBV7-8 and TRBJ2-2; TRBD2 aligns across 7 bases. The CDR3 runs 15 residues. V lost 3 bases and J lost 5; bases outside the gene matches: 6. Germline lookup yields CDR1 SGHVS and CDR2 FQNEAQ. CDR3 sequence (DNA): TGTGCCAGCAGCTTTTTGGGGGGACTAACCGGGGAGCTGTTTTTT. It specifies CASSFLGGLTGELFF.

This chain uses TRBV7-3 with TRBJ2-1; 8 nucleotides agree with TRBD2. Trimming cost V 5 bases and J 8 bases; bases outside gene matches: 8. CDR3 length: 14 residues. Germline V gives CDR1 SGHTA, CDR2 FQGTGA. The CDR3 reads CASSPEREWHEQFF. As DNA, the CDR3 is TGTGCCAGCAGCCCGGAGCGGGAGTGGCATGAGCAGTTCTTC.

Here the CDR3 DNA reads TGTGCCAGCAGTTTAGTGCCCGGAGCCAAAAACATTCAGTACTTC. The encoded protein is CASSLVPGAKNIQYF. V and J are TRBV27 and TRBJ2-4; D unresolved. Between the trimmed V and J ends, which lost 2 bases and 0 bases, there was a span of 8 bases. CDR1 and CDR2 from the germline V gene are MNHEY and SMNVEV (reference sequence). The CDR3 sequence is 15 residues long.

Worth noting for this clone: Its ends do not fully match the called genes, so a read error is possible. This chain connects TRBV12-3 or TRBV12-4 to TRBJ2-2; TRBD2 might be the D (5 bases). The CDR3 totals 12 residues. The CDR3 is CASSLRELVPLF. CDR3 nucleotides: TGTGCCAGCAGTTTAAGGGAACTAGTGCCCCTTTTT.

V is TRBV28 and J is TRBJ2-1; the D gene is possibly TRBD2 (5 bases). The CDR3 sequence is 15 residues long. From germline, CDR1 is MDHEN and CDR2 SYDVKM. Trimming removed 3 bases from V and 0 bases from J, with 9 bases in between. Here the CDR3 DNA reads TGTGCCAGCAGTTTCTCGGCGGGCTCCTACAATGAGCAGTTCTTC. Translation gives CASSFSAGSYNEQFF.

This chain connects TRBV11-1 to TRBJ2-7; D uncertain. V lost 1 base and J 3 bases, leaving 7 bases between the germline ends. CDR1 is SGHAT, CDR2 FQDESV, per germline (reference sequence). The CDR3 covers 13 residues. CDR3 sequence reads: CASSLGQIYEQYF. CDR3 DNA sequence: TGTGCCAGCAGCTTAGGGCAGATCTACGAGCAGTACTTC.

The V call is TRBV27, the J call TRBJ1-2; 7 nucleotides agree with TRBD1. Trimming cost V 6 bases and J 7 bases; bases outside gene matches: 14. Per the germline V gene, CDR1 is MNHEY and CDR2 is SMNVEV (reference sequence). This CDR3 comprises 15 residues. The CDR3 nucleotides are TGTGCCAGCAGACATACAGGGGACTCTTTGGGTGGCTACACCTTC. It yields the protein CASRHTGDSLGGYTF.

The chain carries TRBV28 and TRBJ1-2, with D possibly TRBD1 on 5 matching bases. Germline assignment: CDR1 MDHEN and CDR2 SYDVKM. This CDR3 comprises 15 residues. V shed 8 bases and J shed 3 bases, with 19 bases lying between them. DNA for the CDR3: TGTGCCAGCGGGATAGGGACTACTCGGGACTATGGCTACACCTTC. Protein: CASGIGTTRDYGYTF.

The chain links TRBV10-3 to TRBJ1-4; unclear D gene. Trimming shortened V by 0 bases and J by 6 bases, and 5 bases separated the two germline ends. Germline CDR1 is ENHRY and CDR2 is SYGVKD. This CDR3 has 13 residues. CDR3 sequence: CAISESTDEKLFF. DNA for the CDR3: TGTGCCATCAGTGAGTCCACAGATGAAAAACTGTTTTTT.

V usage is TRBV30 and J usage is TRBJ2-7; tentative D call: TRBD2 (6 bases). The germline V gene has CDR1 GTSNPN and CDR2 SVGIG (reference sequence). The CDR3 is 11 residues long. V was pared by 5 bases and J by 6 bases, with 11 bases between. CDR3 region: CAWGDSGEQYF. The CDR3 region has the DNA TGTGCCTGGGGCGATAGCGGCGAGCAGTACTTC. Variable domain in full (rest from reference TRBV30 and TRBJ2-7): SQTIHQWPATLVQPVGSPLSLECTVEGTSNPNLYWYRQAAGRGLQLLFYSVGIGQISSEVPQNLSASRPQDRQFILSSKKLLLSDSGFYLCAWGDSGEQYFGPGTRLTVT.

The rearrangement uses TRBV11-2 and TRBJ2-7; D gene unclear. V was cut by 0 bases and J by 4 bases, with 7 bases left in between. The CDR3 extends over 13 amino acids. From germline, CDR1 is SGHAT and CDR2 FQNNGV. For the CDR3, the DNA is TGTGCCAGCAGCTTAGATGTGGGGTACGAGCAGTACTTC. Encoded protein: CASSLDVGYEQYF. The variable domain in full, with the rest retrieved from reference TRBV11-2 and TRBJ2-7, is EAGVAQSPRYKIIEKRQSVAFWCNPISGHATLYWYQQILGQGPKLLIQFQNNGVVDDSQLPKDRFSAERLKGVDSTLKIQPAKLEDSAVYLCASSLDVGYEQYFGPGTRLTVT.

This clone appeared a single time. This sequence joins TRBV2 and TRBJ1-5; D not certain. Germline CDR1 and CDR2: SNHLY and FYNNEI. This CDR3 has 14 amino acids. V lost 2 bases to trimming and J lost 1 base, with 6 bases between them. CDR3 sequence: CASSEKLSNQPQHF. CDR3 DNA sequence: TGTGCCAGCAGTGAAAAATTGAGCAATCAGCCCCAGCATTTT.

This sequence joins TRBV2 and TRBJ1-4; TRBD1 matches 9 bases. Germline V gives CDR1 SNHLY, CDR2 FYNNEI. The CDR3 is 14 residues long. J was trimmed by 7 bases and V by 4 bases; bases with no gene match: 4. The CDR3, as DNA: TGTGCCAGCAGTGTGGACAGGGGCGGTGAAAAACTGTTTTTT. Protein sequence: CASSVDRGGEKLFF.

The chain uses TRBV28 and TRBJ2-3, with D uncertain. Germline values: CDR1 MDHEN, CDR2 SYDVKM. The germline V and J ends were trimmed by 6 bases and 1 base, with 5 bases remaining between them. The CDR3 loop spans 12 amino acids. The chain's CDR3 is CASRRRTDTQYF. For the CDR3, the DNA is TGTGCCAGCAGAAGACGCACAGATACGCAGTATTTT.

The chain carries TRBV9 and TRBJ2-4; D possibly matches TRBD1 or TRBD2 (5 bases each). Trimming stripped 4 bases from V and 6 bases from J, with 17 bases between. The CDR3 loop spans 15 amino acids. Germline CDR1 SGDLS, CDR2 YYNGEE. The CDR3 region is CASSSGGAEGNIQYF. The CDR3 nucleotides read TGTGCCAGCAGCTCCGGTGGGGCCGAGGGAAACATTCAGTACTTC.

V is TRBV28 and J is TRBJ1-4; weak D call: TRBD1 (6 bases). V shed 6 bases and J shed 7 bases, with 21 bases lying between them. Germline V gene sequence: CDR1 MDHEN, CDR2 SYDVKM. This CDR3 has 16 residues. The CDR3 loop reads CASSSATTGTGEKLFF. For the CDR3, the DNA is TGTGCCAGCAGCTCTGCTACGACAGGTACTGGTGAAAAACTGTTTTTT.